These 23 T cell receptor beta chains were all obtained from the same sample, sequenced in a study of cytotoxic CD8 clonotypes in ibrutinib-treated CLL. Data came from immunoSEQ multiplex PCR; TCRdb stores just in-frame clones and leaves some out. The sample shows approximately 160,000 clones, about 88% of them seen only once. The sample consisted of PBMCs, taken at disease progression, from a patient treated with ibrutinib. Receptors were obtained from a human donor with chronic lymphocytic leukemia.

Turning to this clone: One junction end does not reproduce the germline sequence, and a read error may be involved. The CDR3 reads CASSDGQGRHEQYF. CDR3 DNA sequence: TGTGCTAGCAGCGACGGGCAGGGGCGGCACGAGCAGTACTTC. The chain recombines TRBV7-7 with TRBJ2-7; tentative D call: TRBD1 (6 bases). The CDR3 is 14 residues long. CDR1 and CDR2 from the germline V gene are SSHAT and FNYEAQ (reference sequence). The entire variable domain, with the rest obtained from reference TRBV7-7 and TRBJ2-7, is as follows: GAGVSQSPRYKVTKRGQDVTLRCDPISSHATLYWYQQALGQGPEFLTYFNYEAQPDKSGLPSDRFSAERPEGSISTLTIQRTEQRDSAMYRCASSDGQGRHEQYFGPGTRLTVT.

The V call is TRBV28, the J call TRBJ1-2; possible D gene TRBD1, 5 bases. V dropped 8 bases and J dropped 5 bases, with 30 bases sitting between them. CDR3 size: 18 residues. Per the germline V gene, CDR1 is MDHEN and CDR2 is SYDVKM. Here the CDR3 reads CASGGKIGTARFFYGYTF. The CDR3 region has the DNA TGTGCCAGCGGGGGGAAAATCGGGACGGCACGGTTTTTTTATGGCTACACCTTC.

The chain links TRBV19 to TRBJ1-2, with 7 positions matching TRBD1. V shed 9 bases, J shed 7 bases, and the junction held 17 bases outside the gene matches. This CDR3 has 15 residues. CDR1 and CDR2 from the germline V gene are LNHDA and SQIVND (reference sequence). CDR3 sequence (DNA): TGTGCCAGCGTAGCCGACACCGGGACAGTAGGTGGCTACACCTTC. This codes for CASVADTGTVGGYTF.

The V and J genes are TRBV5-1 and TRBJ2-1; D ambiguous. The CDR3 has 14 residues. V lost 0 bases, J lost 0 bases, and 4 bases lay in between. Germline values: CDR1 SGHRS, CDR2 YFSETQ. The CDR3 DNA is TGCGCCAGCAGCTTGGCCACCTCCTACAATGAGCAGTTCTTC. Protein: CASSLATSYNEQFF.

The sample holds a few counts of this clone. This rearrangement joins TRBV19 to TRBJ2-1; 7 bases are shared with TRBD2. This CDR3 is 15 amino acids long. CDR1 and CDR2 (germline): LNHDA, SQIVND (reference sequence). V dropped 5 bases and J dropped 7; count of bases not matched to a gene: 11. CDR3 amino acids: CASSFRDYGLNEQFF. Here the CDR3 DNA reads TGTGCCAGTAGTTTCCGGGACTACGGCTTGAATGAGCAGTTCTTC. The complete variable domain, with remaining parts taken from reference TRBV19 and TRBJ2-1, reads DGGITQSPKYLFRKEGQNVTLSCEQNLNHDAMYWYRQDPGQGLRLIYYSQIVNDFQKGDIAEGYSVSREKKESFPLTVTSAQKNPTAFYLCASSFRDYGLNEQFFGPGTRLTVL.

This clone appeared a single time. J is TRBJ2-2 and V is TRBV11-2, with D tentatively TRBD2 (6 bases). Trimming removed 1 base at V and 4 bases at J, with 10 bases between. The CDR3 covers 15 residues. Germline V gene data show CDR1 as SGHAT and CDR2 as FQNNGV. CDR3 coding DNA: TGTGCCAGCAGCTTAGGAGGGACTGTCACCGGGGAGCTGTTTTTT. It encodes CASSLGGTVTGELFF.

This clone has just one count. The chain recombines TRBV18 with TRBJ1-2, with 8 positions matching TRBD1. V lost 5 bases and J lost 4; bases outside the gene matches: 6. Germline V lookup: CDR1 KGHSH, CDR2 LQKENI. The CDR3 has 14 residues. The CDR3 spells CASSTTGTGYGYTF. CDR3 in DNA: TGTGCCAGCTCAACTACCGGGACAGGCTATGGCTACACCTTC.

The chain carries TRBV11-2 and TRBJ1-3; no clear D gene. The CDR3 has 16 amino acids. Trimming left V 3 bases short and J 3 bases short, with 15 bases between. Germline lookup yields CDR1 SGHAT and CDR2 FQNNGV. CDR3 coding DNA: TGTGCCAGCAGCTTCAATTTCGGGCCGGATGGAAACACCATATATTTT. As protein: CASSFNFGPDGNTIYF.

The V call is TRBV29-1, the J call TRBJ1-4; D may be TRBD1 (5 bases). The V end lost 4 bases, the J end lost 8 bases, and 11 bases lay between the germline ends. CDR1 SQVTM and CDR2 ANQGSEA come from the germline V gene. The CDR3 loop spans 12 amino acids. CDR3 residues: CSVGQGREKLFF. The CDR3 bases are TGCAGCGTTGGGCAGGGCCGGGAAAAACTGTTTTTT.

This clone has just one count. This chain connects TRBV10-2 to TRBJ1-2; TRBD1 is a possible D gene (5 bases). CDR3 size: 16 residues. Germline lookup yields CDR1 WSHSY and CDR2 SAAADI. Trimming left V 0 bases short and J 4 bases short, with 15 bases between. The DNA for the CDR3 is TGCGCCAGCAGTGAGTCGACGTTCGACAGCGTCTATGGCTACACCTTC. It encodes CASSESTFDSVYGYTF.

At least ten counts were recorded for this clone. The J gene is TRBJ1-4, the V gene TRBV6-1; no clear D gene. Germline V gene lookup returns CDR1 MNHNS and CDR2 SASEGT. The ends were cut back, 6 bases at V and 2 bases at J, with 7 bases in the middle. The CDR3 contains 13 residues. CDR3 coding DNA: TGTGCCAGCAGGCAACGGACTAATGAAAAACTGTTTTTT. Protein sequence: CASRQRTNEKLFF.

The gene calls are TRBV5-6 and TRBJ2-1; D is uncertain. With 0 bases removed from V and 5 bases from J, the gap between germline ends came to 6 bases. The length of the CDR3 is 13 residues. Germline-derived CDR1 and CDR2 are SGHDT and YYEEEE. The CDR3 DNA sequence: TGTGCCAGCAGCTTGGTCGAGGACAATGAGCAGTTCTTC. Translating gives CASSLVEDNEQFF. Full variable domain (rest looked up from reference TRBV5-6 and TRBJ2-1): DAGVTQSPTHLIKTRGQQVTLRCSPKSGHDTVSWYQQALGQGPQFIFQYYEEEERQRGNFPDRFSGHQFPNYSSELNVNALLLGDSALYLCASSLVEDNEQFFGPGTRLTVL.

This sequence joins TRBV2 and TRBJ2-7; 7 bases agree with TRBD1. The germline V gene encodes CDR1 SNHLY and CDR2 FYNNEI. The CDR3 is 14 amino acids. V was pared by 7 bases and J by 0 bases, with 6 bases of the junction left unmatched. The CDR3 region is CASNPDRSSYEQYF. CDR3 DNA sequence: TGTGCCAGCAACCCGGACAGGTCCTCCTACGAGCAGTACTTC. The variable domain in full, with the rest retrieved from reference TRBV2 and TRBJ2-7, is EPEVTQTPSHQVTQMGQEVILRCVPISNHLYFYWYRQILGQKVEFLVSFYNNEISEKSEIFDDQFSVERPDGSNFTLKIRSTKLEDSAMYFCASNPDRSSYEQYFGPGTRLTVT.

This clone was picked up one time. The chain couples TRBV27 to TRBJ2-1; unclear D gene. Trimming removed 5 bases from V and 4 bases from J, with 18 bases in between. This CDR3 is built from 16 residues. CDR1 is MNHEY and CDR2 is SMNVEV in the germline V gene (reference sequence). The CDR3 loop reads CASSPLSGGAYNEQFF. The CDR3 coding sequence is TGTGCCAGCAGTCCACTTTCTGGCGGAGCGTACAATGAGCAGTTCTTC.

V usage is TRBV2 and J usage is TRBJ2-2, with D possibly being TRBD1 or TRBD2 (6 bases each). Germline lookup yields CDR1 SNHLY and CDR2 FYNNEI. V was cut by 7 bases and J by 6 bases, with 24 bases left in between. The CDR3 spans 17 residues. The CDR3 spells CASKGGINRQAPGELFF. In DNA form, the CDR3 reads TGTGCCAGCAAGGGAGGCATAAACAGACAGGCGCCCGGGGAGCTGTTTTTT.

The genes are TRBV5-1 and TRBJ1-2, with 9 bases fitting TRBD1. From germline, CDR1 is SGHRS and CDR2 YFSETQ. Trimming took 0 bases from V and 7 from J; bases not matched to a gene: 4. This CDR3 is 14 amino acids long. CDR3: CASSLVQGAVGYTF. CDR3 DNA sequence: TGCGCCAGCAGCTTGGTACAGGGGGCGGTTGGCTACACCTTC. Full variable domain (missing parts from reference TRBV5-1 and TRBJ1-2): KAGVTQTPRYLIKTRGQQVTLSCSPISGHRSVSWYQQTPGQGLQFLFEYFSETQRNKGNFPGRFSGRQFSNSRSEMNVSTLELGDSALYLCASSLVQGAVGYTFGSGTRLTVV.

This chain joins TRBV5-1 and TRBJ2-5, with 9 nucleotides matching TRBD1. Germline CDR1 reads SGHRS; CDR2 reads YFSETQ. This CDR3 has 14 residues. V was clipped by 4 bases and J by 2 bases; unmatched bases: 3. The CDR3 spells CASSRDRAQETQYF. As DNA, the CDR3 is TGCGCCAGCAGCCGGGACAGGGCTCAAGAGACCCAGTACTTC.

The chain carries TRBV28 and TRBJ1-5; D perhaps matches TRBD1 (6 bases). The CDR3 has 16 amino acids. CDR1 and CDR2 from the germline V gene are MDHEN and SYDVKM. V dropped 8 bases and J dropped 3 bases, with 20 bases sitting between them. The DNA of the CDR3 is TGTGCCAGCCGGGACAATGACCTGGGGGTCAATCAGCCCCAGCATTTT. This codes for CASRDNDLGVNQPQHF. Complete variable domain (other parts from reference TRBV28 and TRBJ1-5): DVKVTQSSRYLVKRTGEKVFLECVQDMDHENMFWYRQDPGLGLRLIYFSYDVKMKEKGDIPEGYSVSREKKERFSLILESASTNQTSMYLCASRDNDLGVNQPQHFGDGTRLSIL.

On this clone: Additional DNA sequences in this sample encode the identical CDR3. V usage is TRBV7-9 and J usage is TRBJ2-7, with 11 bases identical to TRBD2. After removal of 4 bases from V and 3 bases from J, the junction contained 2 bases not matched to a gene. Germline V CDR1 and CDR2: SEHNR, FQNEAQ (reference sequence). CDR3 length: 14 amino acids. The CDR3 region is CASSSGTSGYEQYF. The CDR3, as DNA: TGTGCCAGCAGCTCCGGGACTAGCGGCTACGAGCAGTACTTC.

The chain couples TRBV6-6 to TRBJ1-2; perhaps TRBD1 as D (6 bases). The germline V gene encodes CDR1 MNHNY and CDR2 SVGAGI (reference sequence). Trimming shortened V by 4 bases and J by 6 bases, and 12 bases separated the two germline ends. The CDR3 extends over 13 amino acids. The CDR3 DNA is TGTGCCAGCAGTTGGGGGGCGCTGGATGGCTACACCTTC. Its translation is CASSWGALDGYTF.

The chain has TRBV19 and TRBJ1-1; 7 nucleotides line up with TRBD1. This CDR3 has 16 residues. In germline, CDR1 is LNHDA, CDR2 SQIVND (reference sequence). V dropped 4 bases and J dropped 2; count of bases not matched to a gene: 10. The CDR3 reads CASSTQWDSSNTEAFF. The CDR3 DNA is TGTGCCAGTAGTACACAGTGGGACAGCTCTAACACTGAAGCTTTCTTT. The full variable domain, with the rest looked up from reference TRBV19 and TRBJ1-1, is DGGITQSPKYLFRKEGQNVTLSCEQNLNHDAMYWYRQDPGQGLRLIYYSQIVNDFQKGDIAEGYSVSREKKESFPLTVTSAQKNPTAFYLCASSTQWDSSNTEAFFGQGTRLTVV.

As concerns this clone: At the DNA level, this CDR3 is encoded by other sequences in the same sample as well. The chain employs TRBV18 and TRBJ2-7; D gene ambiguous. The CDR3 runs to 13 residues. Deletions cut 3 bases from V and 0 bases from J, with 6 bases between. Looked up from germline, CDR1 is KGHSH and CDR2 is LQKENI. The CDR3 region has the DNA TGTGCCAGCTCACCTTGGACCTCCTACGAGCAGTACTTC. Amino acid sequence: CASSPWTSYEQYF.

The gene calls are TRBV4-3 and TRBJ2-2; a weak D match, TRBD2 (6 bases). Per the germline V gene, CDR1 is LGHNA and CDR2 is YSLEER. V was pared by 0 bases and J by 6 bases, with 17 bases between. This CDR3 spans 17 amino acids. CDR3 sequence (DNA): TGCGCCAGCAGCCAAGATAGTCGTGGCGGGGCGCCCGGGGAGCTGTTTTTT. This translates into CASSQDSRGGAPGELFF.